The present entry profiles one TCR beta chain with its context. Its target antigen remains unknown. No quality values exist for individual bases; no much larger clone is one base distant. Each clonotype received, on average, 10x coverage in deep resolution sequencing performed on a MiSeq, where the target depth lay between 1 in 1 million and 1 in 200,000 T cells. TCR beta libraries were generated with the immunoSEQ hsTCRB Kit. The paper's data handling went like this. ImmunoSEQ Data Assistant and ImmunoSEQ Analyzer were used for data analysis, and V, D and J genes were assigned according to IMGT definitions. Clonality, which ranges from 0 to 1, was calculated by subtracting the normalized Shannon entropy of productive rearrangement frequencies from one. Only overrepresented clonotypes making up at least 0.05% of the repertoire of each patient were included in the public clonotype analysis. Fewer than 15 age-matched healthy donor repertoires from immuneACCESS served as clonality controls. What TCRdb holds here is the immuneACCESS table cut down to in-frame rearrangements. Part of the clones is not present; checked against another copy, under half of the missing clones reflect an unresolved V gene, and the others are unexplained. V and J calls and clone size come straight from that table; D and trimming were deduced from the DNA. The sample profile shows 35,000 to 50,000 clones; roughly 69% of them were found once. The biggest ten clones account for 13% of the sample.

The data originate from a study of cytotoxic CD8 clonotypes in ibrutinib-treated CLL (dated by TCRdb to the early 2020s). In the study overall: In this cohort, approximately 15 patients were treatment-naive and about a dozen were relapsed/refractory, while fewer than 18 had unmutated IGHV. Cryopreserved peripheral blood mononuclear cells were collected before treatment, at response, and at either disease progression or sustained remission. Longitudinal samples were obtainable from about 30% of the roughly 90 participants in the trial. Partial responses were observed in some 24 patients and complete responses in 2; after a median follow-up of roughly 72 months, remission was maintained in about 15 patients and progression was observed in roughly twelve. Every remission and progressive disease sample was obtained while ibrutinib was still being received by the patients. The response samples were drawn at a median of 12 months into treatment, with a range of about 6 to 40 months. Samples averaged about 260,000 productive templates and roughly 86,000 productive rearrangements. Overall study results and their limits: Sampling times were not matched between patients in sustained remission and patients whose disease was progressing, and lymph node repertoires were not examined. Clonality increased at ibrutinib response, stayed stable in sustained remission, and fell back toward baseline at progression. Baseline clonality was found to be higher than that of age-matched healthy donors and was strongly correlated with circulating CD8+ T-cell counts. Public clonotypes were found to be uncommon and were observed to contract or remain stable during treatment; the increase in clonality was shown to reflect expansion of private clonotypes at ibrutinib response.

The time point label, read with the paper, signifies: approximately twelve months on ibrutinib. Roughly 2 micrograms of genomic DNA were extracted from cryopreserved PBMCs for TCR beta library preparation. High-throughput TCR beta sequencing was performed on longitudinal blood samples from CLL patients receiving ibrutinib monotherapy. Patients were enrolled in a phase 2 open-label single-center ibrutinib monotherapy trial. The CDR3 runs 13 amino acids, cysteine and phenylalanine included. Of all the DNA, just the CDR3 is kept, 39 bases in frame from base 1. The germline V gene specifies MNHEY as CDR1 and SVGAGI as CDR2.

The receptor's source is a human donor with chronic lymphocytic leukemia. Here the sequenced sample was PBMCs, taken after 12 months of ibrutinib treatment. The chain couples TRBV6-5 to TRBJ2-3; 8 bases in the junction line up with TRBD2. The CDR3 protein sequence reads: CAAGREDTDTQYF. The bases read TGTGCTGCGGGGCGGGAGGACACAGATACGCAGTATTTT.